The 26 T cell receptor beta chains reported below all come from one sample, sequenced in a study of blood T cells in healthy people across ages. With a J-beta primer mix and a sample-barcoded 5' primer, a second PCR ran about 7 to 12 cycles. TCRdb reanalysed the 5' RACE reads using MiXCR and keeps one entry per CDR3 protein. The table records 780,000 or so distinct CDR3 sequences, around a quarter of them present only once. These data were also filed under a second study, of T cells of mothers and their children.

The sample taken for sequencing was blood. These receptor sequences come from a boy aged 5-17 years in good health.

The chain joins TRBV20-1 to TRBJ1-4; possible D gene TRBD1, 5 bases. Germline V gene lookup returns CDR1 DFQATT and CDR2 SNEGSKA (reference sequence). The CDR3 spans 14 residues. Between the trimmed V and J ends, which lost 3 bases and 8 bases, there was a span of 16 bases. The CDR3 loop reads CSARMGGVGEKLFF. DNA for the CDR3: TGCAGTGCTAGGATGGGGGGAGTTGGGGAAAAACTGTTTTTT.

The chain employs TRBV5-5 and TRBJ2-4; perhaps TRBD2 as D (6 bases). Per germline, CDR1 SGHKS and CDR2 YYEKEE (reference sequence). Trimming pared 0 bases from V and 12 bases from J, leaving 19 bases between. The CDR3 extends over 15 amino acids. The CDR3 nucleotides are TGTGCCAGCAGCTTGGGGCCATCTAGCGAGGAACGTCAGTACTTC. Protein product: CASSLGPSSEERQYF.

The table lists this clonotype with a few counts. This chain connects TRBV7-9 to TRBJ2-3; a possible D gene is TRBD1 (6 bases). V lost 1 base and J lost 4, with 9 bases in between. The CDR3 consists of 14 residues. Germline V lookup: CDR1 SEHNR, CDR2 FQNEAQ (reference sequence). CDR3 DNA: TGTGCCAGCAGCTTAGGGACAGTAGCAGATACGCAGTATTTT. Its protein is CASSLGTVADTQYF. Full variable domain (rest looked up from reference TRBV7-9 and TRBJ2-3): DTGVSQNPRHKITKRGQNVTFRCDPISEHNRLYWYRQTLGQGPEFLTYFQNEAQLEKSRLLSDRFSAERPKGSFSTLEIQRTEQGDSAMYLCASSLGTVADTQYFGPGTRLTVL.

As concerns this clonotype: This CDR3 is missing its conserved last phenylalanine or tryptophan, likely due to a read error. The chain combines TRBV19 with TRBJ2-3, with no clear D. The germline V and J ends were trimmed by 5 bases and 6 bases, with 6 bases remaining between them. Looked up from germline, CDR1 is LNHDA and CDR2 is SQIVND (reference sequence). The CDR3 spans 11 residues. In nucleotides, the CDR3 is TGTGCCAGTAGTTTTCTGGATACGCAGTATCTT. Its protein is CASSFLDTQYL.

The genes are TRBV5-1 and TRBJ1-1; D unresolved. Trimming cost V 6 bases and J 7 bases, with 13 bases left between them. CDR3 length: 12 residues. CDR1 and CDR2 (germline): SGHRS, YFSETQ. CDR3 nucleotides: TGCGCCAGCACTTTAACCGGGGTTGAAGCTTTCTTT. Amino acid sequence: CASTLTGVEAFF.

V is TRBV3-1 and J is TRBJ2-3, with 7 bases identical to TRBD1. CDR1 LGHDT and CDR2 YNNKEL come from the germline V gene (reference sequence). V lost 1 base and J lost 2; bases outside the gene matches: 3. CDR3 length: 15 amino acids. The CDR3 here is CASSQVGQITDTQYF. In nucleotides, the CDR3 is TGTGCCAGCAGCCAAGTGGGACAGATCACAGATACGCAGTATTTT.

The chain recombines TRBV18 with TRBJ2-7, with a weak D call TRBD1 (5 bases). Germline V gene sequence: CDR1 KGHSH, CDR2 LQKENI. The CDR3 runs 14 residues. Trimming shortened V by 3 bases and J by 6 bases, and 15 bases separated the two germline ends. The DNA of the CDR3 is TGTGCCAGCTCACCCACCTCAGGGATCGGCGAGCAGTACTTC. Protein: CASSPTSGIGEQYF.

This clonotype was recorded a few times. The CDR3 region is CASSPTGARNQPQHF. Written as DNA, the CDR3 is TGTGCCAGCAGCCCGACAGGGGCCCGAAATCAGCCCCAGCATTTT. The genes are TRBV28 and TRBJ1-5; TRBD1 aligns across 8 bases. The CDR3 covers 15 residues. Trimming took 6 bases from V and 4 from J; bases not matched to a gene: 8. The germline V gene encodes CDR1 MDHEN and CDR2 SYDVKM.

The chain couples TRBV2 to TRBJ1-1; no clear D. The CDR3 totals 11 residues. Trimming removed 6 bases at V and 7 bases at J, with 9 bases between. Looked up from germline, CDR1 is SNHLY and CDR2 is FYNNEI. CDR3 nucleotide sequence: TGTGCCAGCAGGAGGCGGCTTGAAGCTTTCTTT. It translates to CASRRRLEAFF.

The J gene is TRBJ1-4, the V gene TRBV4-3, with D perhaps matching TRBD1 (6 bases). CDR1 is LGHNA and CDR2 is YSLEER in the germline V gene. Between the trimmed V and J ends, which lost 4 bases and 8 bases, there was a span of 20 bases. The CDR3 consists of 16 residues. The CDR3 nucleotides read TGCGCCAGCAGCCCCGAATTTACAGGGATGAGAGAAAAACTGTTTTTT. Its translation is CASSPEFTGMREKLFF.

Here the CDR3 reads CASSEASWTGFGETQYF. The CDR3, as DNA: TGTGCCAGCAGTGAAGCGAGCTGGACAGGGTTTGGAGAGACCCAGTACTTC. The chain employs TRBV2 and TRBJ2-5, with 8 bases matching TRBD1. This CDR3 region has 17 residues. V lost 0 bases and J lost 4; bases outside the gene matches: 10. The germline gives CDR1 SNHLY, CDR2 FYNNEI.

This chain uses TRBV7-9 with TRBJ1-6; D gene uncertain. Germline values: CDR1 SEHNR, CDR2 FQNEAQ (reference sequence). The CDR3 extends over 15 amino acids. Trimming took 5 bases from V and 2 from J, leaving 10 bases between them. The CDR3 DNA reads TGTGCCAGCAGCCCGCATACACCCTATAATTCACCCCTCCACTTT. This translates into CASSPHTPYNSPLHF.

This clonotype was observed once. J is TRBJ1-2 and V is TRBV7-9; possible D gene TRBD1, 5 bases. The V gene's germline CDR1 is SEHNR and CDR2 FQNEAQ (reference sequence). CDR3 length: 16 residues. Trimming cost V 0 bases and J 0 bases, with 11 bases left between them. This chain's CDR3 is CASSLARQPPNYGYTF. DNA of the CDR3: TGTGCCAGCAGCTTAGCGAGACAGCCACCTAACTATGGCTACACCTTC.

The chain couples TRBV5-1 to TRBJ1-1; D not certain. The V end was cut by 0 bases, the J end by 1 base, with 10 bases between. Germline V CDR1 and CDR2: SGHRS, YFSETQ. This CDR3 has 15 amino acids. This chain's CDR3 is CASSLAETANTEAFF. The CDR3 DNA reads TGCGCCAGCAGCTTGGCAGAGACGGCGAACACTGAAGCTTTCTTT.

In this sample, this clonotype turned up a few times. The V call is TRBV27, the J call TRBJ2-7; 7 bases align to TRBD2. Germline V lookup: CDR1 MNHEY, CDR2 SMNVEV (reference sequence). CDR3 length equals 14 residues. V shed 5 bases and J 0 bases; nucleotides not matched to a gene: 4. In DNA form, the CDR3 reads TGTGCCAGCAGTAGCGGGGATAACTCCTACGAGCAGTACTTC. Its translation is CASSSGDNSYEQYF.

The rearrangement links TRBV4-1 to TRBJ1-4, with D unclear. V was shortened by 0 bases and J by 8 bases, with 19 bases between the two germline ends. The CDR3 extends over 17 amino acids. Germline CDR1 MGHRA, CDR2 YSYEKL. CDR3 residues: CASSQDSLVGISEKLFF. CDR3 nucleotide sequence: TGCGCCAGCAGCCAAGATTCCCTAGTAGGAATCAGCGAAAAACTGTTTTTT.

This clonotype was seen a few times. This chain's CDR3 is CASSPPADNEQFF. The CDR3 DNA sequence: TGTGCCAGCAGCCCCCCGGCCGATAATGAGCAGTTCTTC. This sequence joins TRBV7-2 and TRBJ2-1, with D hard to call. The CDR3 spans 13 residues. The V and J ends lost 5 bases and 7 bases respectively, with 12 bases between them. The germline CDR1 and CDR2 sequences are SGHTA and FQGNSA.

The J gene is TRBJ2-1, the V gene TRBV27; 7 nucleotides match TRBD2. V dropped 5 bases and J dropped 6; count of bases not matched to a gene: 16. The CDR3 length is 17 residues. Germline CDR1 is MNHEY and CDR2 is SMNVEV (reference sequence). In DNA, the CDR3 is TGTGCCAGCAGTCGACGGTCCCCGTTGACTAGCTCCAATGAGCAGTTCTTC. This codes for CASSRRSPLTSSNEQFF.

This chain joins TRBV3-1 and TRBJ2-1; D is unresolved. Trimming stripped 4 bases from V and 4 bases from J, with 11 bases between. The CDR3 has 14 residues. CDR1 and CDR2 from the germline V gene are LGHDT and YNNKEL (reference sequence). CDR3 nucleotide sequence: TGTGCCAGCAGCCTTGGAGAAGGATACAATGAGCAGTTCTTC. Amino acids: CASSLGEGYNEQFF.

CDR3 in amino acids: CASSRGGEAQETQYF. CDR3 in DNA: TGTGCCAGCAGCCGCGGCGGGGAGGCCCAAGAGACCCAGTACTTC. This rearrangement joins TRBV4-2 to TRBJ2-5; D may be TRBD2 (6 bases). Per germline, CDR1 LGHNA and CDR2 YNFKEQ. This CDR3 is built from 15 residues. V was trimmed by 4 bases and J by 1 base, leaving 13 bases between them.

The chain has TRBV29-1 and TRBJ1-2; 8 bases match TRBD1. Per the germline V gene, CDR1 is SQVTM and CDR2 is ANQGSEA. Trimming cost V 7 bases and J 3 bases; bases outside gene matches: 7. This CDR3 is built from 13 residues. The CDR3 region has the DNA TGCAGCGCTGGACAGGGACTTGACTATGGCTACACCTTC. It translates to CSAGQGLDYGYTF.

The genes are TRBV7-3 and TRBJ2-5; TRBD1 matches 8 bases. The CDR3 loop spans 15 amino acids. Germline V gene lookup returns CDR1 SGHTA and CDR2 FQGTGA. V lost 8 bases, J lost 4 bases, and 12 bases stayed unmatched. CDR3 coding DNA: TGTGCCAGCGGCAAGACAGGGGTATCAGGAGAGACCCAGTACTTC. This sequence encodes CASGKTGVSGETQYF.

This clonotype has a handful of counts. It is likely a read error, because the conserved phenylalanine at the end of the CDR3 is missing. The V gene is TRBV7-2, the J gene TRBJ2-1; 12 positions match TRBD2. The CDR3 contains 16 residues. The junction had 7 bases not matched to a gene; V was cut back by 5 bases and J by 5 bases. Per the germline V gene, CDR1 is SGHTA and CDR2 is FQGNSA. The CDR3 bases are TGTGCCAGCAGCCGCGAACTAGCGGGGGGTAACAATGAGCAGTTCCTC. This encodes CASSRELAGGNNEQFL.

This clonotype came up a few times. J is TRBJ2-1 and V is TRBV7-9; D may be TRBD1 (5 bases). The CDR3 length is 14 residues. The germline V gene has CDR1 SEHNR and CDR2 FQNEAQ (reference sequence). Trimming shortened V by 5 bases and J by 8 bases, and 16 bases separated the two germline ends. In nucleotides, the CDR3 is TGTGCCAGCAGCCCCTTCGACAGTACCTATGAGCAGTTCTTC. This sequence encodes CASSPFDSTYEQFF.

The chain uses TRBV28 and TRBJ1-6; 7 positions agree with TRBD1. CDR1 and CDR2 from the germline V gene are MDHEN and SYDVKM. The CDR3 has 14 residues. V shed 5 bases, J shed 8 bases, and the junction held 6 bases outside the gene matches. DNA of the CDR3: TGTGCCAGCAGTATCACAGGGGTGCATTCACCCCTCCACTTT. Translating gives CASSITGVHSPLHF.

The V and J genes are TRBV21-1 and TRBJ2-7; TRBD1, the D gene given by the table, was not confirmed from the DNA. TRBV21-1 is reported as a pseudogene. CDR3 size: 18 residues. CDR3 in DNA: TGTGCCAGCAGCACCAGTGGGGAGAGGACAGGGGCCCCGGGAGAGCAGTACTTC. This codes for CASSTSGERTGAPGEQYF.